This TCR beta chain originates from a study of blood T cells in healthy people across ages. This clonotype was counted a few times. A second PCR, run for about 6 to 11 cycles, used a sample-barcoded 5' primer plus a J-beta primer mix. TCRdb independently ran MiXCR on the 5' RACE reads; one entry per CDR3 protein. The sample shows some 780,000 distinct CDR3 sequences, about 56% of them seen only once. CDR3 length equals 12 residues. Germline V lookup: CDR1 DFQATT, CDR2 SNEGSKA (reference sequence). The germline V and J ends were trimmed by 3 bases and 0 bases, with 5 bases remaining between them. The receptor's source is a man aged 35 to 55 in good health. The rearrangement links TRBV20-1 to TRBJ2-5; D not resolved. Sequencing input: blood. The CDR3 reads CSASLHQETQYF. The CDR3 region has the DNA TGCAGTGCTAGTCTGCACCAAGAGACCCAGTACTTC.